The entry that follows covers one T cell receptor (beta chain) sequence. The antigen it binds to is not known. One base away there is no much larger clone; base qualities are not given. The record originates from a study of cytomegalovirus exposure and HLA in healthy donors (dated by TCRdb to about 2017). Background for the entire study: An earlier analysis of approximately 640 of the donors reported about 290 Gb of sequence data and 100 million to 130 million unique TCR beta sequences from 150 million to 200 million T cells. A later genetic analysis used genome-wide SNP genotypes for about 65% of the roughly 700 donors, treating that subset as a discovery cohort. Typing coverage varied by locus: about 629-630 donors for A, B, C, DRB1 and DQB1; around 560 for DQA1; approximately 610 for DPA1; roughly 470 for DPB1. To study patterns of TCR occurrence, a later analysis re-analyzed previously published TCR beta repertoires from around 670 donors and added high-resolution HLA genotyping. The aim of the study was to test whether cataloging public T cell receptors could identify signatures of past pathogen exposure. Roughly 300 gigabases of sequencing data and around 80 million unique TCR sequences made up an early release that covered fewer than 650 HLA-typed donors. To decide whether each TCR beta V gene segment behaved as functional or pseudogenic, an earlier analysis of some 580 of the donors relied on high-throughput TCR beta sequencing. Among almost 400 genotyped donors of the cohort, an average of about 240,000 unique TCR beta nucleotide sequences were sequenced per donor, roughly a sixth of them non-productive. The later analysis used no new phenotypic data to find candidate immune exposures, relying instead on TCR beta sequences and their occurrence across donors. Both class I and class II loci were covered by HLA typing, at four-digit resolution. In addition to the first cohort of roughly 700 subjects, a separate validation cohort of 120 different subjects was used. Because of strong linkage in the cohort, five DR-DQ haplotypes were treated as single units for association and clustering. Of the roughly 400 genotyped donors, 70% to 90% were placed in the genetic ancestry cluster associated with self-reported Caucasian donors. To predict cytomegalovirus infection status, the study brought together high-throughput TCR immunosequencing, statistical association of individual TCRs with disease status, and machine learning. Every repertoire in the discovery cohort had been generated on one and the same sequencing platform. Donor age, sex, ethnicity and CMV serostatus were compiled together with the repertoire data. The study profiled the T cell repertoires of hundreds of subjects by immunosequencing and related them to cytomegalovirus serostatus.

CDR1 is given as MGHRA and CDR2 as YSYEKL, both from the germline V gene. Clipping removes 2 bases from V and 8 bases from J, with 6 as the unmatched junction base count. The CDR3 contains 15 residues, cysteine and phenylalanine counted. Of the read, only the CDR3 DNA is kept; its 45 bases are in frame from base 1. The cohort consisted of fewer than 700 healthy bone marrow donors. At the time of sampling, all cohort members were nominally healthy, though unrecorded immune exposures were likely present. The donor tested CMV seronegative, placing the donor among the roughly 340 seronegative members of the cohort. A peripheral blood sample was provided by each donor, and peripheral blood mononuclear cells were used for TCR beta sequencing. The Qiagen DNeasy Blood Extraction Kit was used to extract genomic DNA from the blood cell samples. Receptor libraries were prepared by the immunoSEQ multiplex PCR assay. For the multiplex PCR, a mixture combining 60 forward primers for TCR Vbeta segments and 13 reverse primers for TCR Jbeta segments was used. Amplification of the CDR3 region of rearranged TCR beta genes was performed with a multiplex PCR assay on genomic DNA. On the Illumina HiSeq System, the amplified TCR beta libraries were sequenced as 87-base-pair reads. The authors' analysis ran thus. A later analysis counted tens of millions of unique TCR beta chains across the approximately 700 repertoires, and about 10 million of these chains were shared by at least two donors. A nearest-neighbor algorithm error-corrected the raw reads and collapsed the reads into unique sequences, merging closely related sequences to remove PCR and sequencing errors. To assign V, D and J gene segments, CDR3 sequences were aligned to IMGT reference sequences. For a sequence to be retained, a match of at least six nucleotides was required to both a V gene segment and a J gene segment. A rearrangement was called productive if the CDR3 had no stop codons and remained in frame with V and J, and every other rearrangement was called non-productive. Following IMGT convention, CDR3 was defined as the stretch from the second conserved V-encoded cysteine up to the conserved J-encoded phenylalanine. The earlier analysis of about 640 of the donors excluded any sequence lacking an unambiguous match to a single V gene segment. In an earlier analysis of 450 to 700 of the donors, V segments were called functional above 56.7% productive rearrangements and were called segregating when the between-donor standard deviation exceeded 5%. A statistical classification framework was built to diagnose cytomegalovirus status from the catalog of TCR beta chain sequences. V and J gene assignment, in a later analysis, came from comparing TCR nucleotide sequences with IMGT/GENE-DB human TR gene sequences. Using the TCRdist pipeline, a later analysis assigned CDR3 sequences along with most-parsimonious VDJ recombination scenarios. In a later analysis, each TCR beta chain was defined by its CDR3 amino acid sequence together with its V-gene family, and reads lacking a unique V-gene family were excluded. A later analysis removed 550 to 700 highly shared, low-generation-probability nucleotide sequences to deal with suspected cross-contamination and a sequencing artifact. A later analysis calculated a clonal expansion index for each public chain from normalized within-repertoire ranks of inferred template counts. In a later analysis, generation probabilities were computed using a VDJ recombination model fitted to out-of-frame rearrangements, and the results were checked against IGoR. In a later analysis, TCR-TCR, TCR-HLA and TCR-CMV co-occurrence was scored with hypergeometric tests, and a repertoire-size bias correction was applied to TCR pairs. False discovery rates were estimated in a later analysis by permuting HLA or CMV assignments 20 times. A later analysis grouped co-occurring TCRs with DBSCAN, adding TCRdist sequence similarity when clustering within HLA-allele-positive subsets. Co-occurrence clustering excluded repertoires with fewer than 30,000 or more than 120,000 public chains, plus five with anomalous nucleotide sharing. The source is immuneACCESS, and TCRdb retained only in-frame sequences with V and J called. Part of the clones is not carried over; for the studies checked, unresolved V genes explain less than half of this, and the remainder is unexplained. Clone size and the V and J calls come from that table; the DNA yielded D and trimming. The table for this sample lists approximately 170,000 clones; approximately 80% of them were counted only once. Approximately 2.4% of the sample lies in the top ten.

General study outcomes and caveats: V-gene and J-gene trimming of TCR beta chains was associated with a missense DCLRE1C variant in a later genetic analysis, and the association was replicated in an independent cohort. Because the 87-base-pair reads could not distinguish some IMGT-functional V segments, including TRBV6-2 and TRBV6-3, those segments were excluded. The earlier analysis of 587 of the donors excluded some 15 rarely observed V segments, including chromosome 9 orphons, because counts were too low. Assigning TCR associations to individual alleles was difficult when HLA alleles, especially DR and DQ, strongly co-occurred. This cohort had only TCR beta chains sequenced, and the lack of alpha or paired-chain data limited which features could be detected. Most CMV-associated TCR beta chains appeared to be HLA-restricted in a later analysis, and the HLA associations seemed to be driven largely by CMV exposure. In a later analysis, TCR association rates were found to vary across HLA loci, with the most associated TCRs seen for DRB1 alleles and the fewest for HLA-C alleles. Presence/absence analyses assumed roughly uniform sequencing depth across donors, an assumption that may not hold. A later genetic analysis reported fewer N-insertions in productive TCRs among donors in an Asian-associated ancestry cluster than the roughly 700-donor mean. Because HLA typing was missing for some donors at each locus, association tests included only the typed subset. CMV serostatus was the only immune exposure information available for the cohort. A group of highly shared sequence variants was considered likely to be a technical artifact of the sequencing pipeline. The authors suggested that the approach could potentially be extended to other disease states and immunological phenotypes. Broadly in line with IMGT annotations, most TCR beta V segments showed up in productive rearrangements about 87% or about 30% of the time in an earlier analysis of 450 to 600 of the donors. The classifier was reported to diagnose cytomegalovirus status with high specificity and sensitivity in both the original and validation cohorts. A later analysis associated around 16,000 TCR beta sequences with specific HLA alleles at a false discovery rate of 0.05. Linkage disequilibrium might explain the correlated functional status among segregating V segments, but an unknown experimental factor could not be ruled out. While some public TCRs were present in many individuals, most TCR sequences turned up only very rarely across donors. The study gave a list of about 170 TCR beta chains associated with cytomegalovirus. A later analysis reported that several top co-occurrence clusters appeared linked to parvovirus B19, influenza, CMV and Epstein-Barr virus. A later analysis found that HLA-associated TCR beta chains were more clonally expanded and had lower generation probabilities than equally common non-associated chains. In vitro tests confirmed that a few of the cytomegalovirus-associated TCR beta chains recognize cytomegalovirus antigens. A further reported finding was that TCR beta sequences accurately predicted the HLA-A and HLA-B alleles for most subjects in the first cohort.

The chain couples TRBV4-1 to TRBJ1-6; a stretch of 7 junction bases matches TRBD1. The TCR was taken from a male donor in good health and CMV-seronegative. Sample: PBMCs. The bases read TGCGCCAGCAGCCAACAGGACAGGACGGATTCACCCCTCCACTTT. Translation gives CASSQQDRTDSPLHF.